These T cell receptor beta chains were read from a single sample in a study of OX40 agonist ivuxolimab in advanced cancers. Generated by immunoSEQ multiplex PCR, the TCRdb table keeps only in-frame clones and is missing some. The table records 69,000 or so clones, over 75% of them present only once. Sequences were derived from CD4+ or CD8+ T cells sorted from blood, sampled in a trial of the OX40 agonist ivuxolimab. These receptors were obtained from an adult with an advanced solid tumor such as melanoma, head and neck, liver or kidney cancer. CDR3s include the opening cysteine and the closing phenylalanine or tryptophan. The D gene is left open where the match is weak. Clone size appears in some rows only: once, few, many, or a class for an expanded clone.

V	size	J	D	DNA	CDR3
TRBV12-5	NA	TRBJ1-1	NA	TGTGCTAGTGGTACCCACACTGAAGCTTTCTTT	CASGTHTEAFF
TRBV6-5	NA	TRBJ2-6	NA	TGTGCCAGCAGCTACTCAGGACAGATCGTCCTGACTTTC	CASSYSGQIVLTF
TRBV6-5	NA	TRBJ2-1	TRBD1	TGTGCCAGCTCCCCCTCGGACAGGCCCTACAATGAGCAGTTCTTC	CASSPSDRPYNEQFF
TRBV6-5	NA	TRBJ2-1	NA	TGTGCCAGCAGTTATGGCAGAGACAATGAGCAGTTCTTC	CASSYGRDNEQFF
TRBV21-1	NA	TRBJ2-3	NA	TGTGCCAGCAGCAAGGCCGGGCCAATAGGTTCGGATACGCAGTATTTT	CASSKAGPIGSDTQYF
TRBV5-6	NA	TRBJ1-1	NA	TGTGCCAGCAGCCCCCTCGGAGGGGGAAGTACTGAAGCTTTCTTT	CASSPLGGGSTEAFF
TRBV11-2	NA	TRBJ2-5	NA	TGTGCCAGCAGCTGGGACTTCCAAGAGACCCAGTACTTC	CASSWDFQETQYF
TRBV13	NA	TRBJ2-7	NA	TGTGCCAGCAGCTTAAGTTCCGACCAACAGGGTGACGAGCAGTACTTC	CASSLSSDQQGDEQYF
TRBV7-9	NA	TRBJ2-1	NA	TGTGCCAGCAGCCCAGGACAGCTTTATTACAATGAGCAGTTCTTC	CASSPGQLYYNEQFF
TRBV13	NA	TRBJ1-5	NA	TGTGCCAGCAGCTTTGGGGGAGGGGTTAGCAATCAGCCCCAGCATTTT	CASSFGGGVSNQPQHF
TRBV7-9	NA	TRBJ2-7	NA	TGTGCCAGCAGTTCAGGGTTCTACGAGCAGTACTTC	CASSSGFYEQYF
TRBV13	NA	TRBJ1-2	TRBD1	TGTGCCAGCAGCCACGAATTTACCGGGACAGGCGATGCTTATGGCTACACCTTC	CASSHEFTGTGDAYGYTF
TRBV25-1	NA	TRBJ2-1	TRBD1	TGTGCCAGCAGTGGACAGGGGGCCTACAATGAGCAGTTCTTC	CASSGQGAYNEQFF
TRBV7-6	NA	TRBJ2-1	TRBD2	TGTGCCAGCAGCCGACTTAGCGGGAGGAGCTACAATGAGCAGTTCTTC	CASSRLSGRSYNEQFF
TRBV19	NA	TRBJ2-7	TRBD1	TGTGCCAGTAGTAAATTCAGGGGGACAACCTACGAGCAGTACTTC	CASSKFRGTTYEQYF
TRBV19	NA	TRBJ1-5	NA	TGTGCCAGTAGTATCGGGCCTTATCAGCCCCAGCATTTT	CASSIGPYQPQHF
TRBV6-5	NA	TRBJ1-1	TRBD1	TGTGCCAGCAGTTACTGGGGACAGGAAGCTTTCTTT	CASSYWGQEAFF
TRBV4-3	NA	TRBJ2-6	NA	TGCGCCAGCAGCCAAGACATCGGGAAGTCTGGGGCCAACGTCCTGACTTTC	CASSQDIGKSGANVLTF
TRBV5-1	NA	TRBJ1-2	TRBD1	TGCGCCAGCACCCCGGACAGGGCTAACTATGGCTACACCTTC	CASTPDRANYGYTF
TRBV7-8	NA	TRBJ2-5	NA	TGTGCCAGCAGCTTAAGGGCCCCAGCTGCCATACAACCTTACAAGTACTTC	CASSLRAPAAIQPYKYF
TRBV5-4	NA	TRBJ1-1	NA	TGTGCCAGCAGCTCTCCGAGGGGGATGAACACTGAAGCTTTCTTT	CASSSPRGMNTEAFF
TRBV7-3	NA	TRBJ2-7	NA	TGTGCCAGCAGCTTAAGCCCCTCCAACCCCGAGCAGTACTTC	CASSLSPSNPEQYF
TRBV7-9	NA	TRBJ2-1	NA	TGTGCCAGCACCTCCGCGAGGAACAATGAGCAGTTCTTC	CASTSARNNEQFF
TRBV20-1	NA	TRBJ2-3	NA	TGCAGTGCTAGTGGCACAGATACGCAGTATTTT	CSASGTDTQYF
TRBV9	once	TRBJ2-7	NA	TGTGCCGGCAGCCCTCAGCCGGGAGAAGTGAAAAACGAGCAGTACTTC	CAGSPQPGEVKNEQYF